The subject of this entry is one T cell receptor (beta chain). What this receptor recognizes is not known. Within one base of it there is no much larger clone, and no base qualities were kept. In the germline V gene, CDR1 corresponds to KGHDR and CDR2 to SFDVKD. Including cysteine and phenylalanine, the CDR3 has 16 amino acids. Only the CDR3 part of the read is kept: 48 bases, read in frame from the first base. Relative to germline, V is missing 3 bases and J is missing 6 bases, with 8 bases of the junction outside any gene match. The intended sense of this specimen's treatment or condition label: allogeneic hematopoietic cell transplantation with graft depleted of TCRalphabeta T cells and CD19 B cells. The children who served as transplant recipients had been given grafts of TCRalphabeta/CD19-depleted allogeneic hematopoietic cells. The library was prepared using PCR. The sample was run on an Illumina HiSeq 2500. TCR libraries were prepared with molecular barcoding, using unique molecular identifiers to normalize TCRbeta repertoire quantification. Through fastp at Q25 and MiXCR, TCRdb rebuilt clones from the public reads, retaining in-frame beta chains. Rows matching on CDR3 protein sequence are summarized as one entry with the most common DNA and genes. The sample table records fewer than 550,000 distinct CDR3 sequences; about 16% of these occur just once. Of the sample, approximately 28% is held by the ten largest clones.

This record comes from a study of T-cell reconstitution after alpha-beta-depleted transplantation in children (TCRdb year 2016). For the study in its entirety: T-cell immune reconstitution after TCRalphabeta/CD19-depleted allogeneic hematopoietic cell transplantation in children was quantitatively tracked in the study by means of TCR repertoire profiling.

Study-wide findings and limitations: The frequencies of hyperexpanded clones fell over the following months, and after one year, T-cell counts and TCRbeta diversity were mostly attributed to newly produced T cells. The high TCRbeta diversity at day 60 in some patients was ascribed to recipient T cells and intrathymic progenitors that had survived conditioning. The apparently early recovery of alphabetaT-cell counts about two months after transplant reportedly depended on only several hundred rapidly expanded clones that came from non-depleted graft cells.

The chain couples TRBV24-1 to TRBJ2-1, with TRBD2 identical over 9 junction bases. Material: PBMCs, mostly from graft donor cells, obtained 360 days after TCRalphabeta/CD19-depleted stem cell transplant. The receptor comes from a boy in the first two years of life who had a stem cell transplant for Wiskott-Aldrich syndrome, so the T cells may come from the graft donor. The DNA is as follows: TGTGCCACCAGTGATCCCGGGACTAGCCCTTTCAATGAGCAGTTCTTC. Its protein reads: CATSDPGTSPFNEQFF.